This passage covers 24 T cell receptor beta chains from one sample sequenced in a study of regulatory T cells in long-lasting Graves disease. Combining iRepertoire HTBI primers with Arm-PCR of CDR3 regions, the authors built TCR beta libraries. MiXCR, applied by TCRdb to the multiplex PCR reads, yields one record per CDR3 protein. The sample shows under 450,000 distinct CDR3 sequences, roughly 16% of them seen only once. Time point here: newly diagnosed GD, antithyroid drugs for less than 3 months. PBMC-extracted RNA yielded the TCR library. These data are also associated with another study on T cells in Graves' hyperthyroidism and ophthalmopathy.

The sample in question was peripheral blood mononuclear cells (PBMCs), obtained at new diagnosis, from a patient treated with antithyroid drugs. These receptors all stem from a woman aged 18-29 years with Graves disease.

A word on this clonotype: This may arise from a read error, as a much more abundant clone is one base away. This sequence joins TRBV7-3 and TRBJ2-5; TRBD2 matches at 7 bases. CDR1 is SGHTA and CDR2 is FQGTGA in the germline V gene. This CDR3 contains 18 residues. The CDR3 sequence is CASSLEYWRELDQETQCF. In DNA form, the CDR3 reads TGTGCCAGCAGCTTAGAATACTGGCGGGAGTTAGACCAAGAGACCCAGTGCTTC.

This clonotype was recorded a few times. The chain carries TRBV6-1 and TRBJ1-2; D uncertain. Trimming stripped 6 bases from V and 7 bases from J, with 21 bases between. This CDR3 spans 15 amino acids. Germline V gene sequence: CDR1 MNHNS, CDR2 SASEGT. CDR3 region: CASSDSRGGKGGYTF. The DNA for the CDR3 is TGTGCCAGCAGCGATTCCAGAGGTGGGAAGGGTGGCTACACCTTC.

In this sample, this clonotype turned up many times. The chain uses TRBV7-9 and TRBJ1-1; 8 bases align to TRBD1. The CDR3 runs 15 residues. In germline, CDR1 is SEHNR, CDR2 FQNEAQ (reference sequence). With 5 bases clipped from V and 4 bases from J, the junction kept 9 bases outside the gene matches. CDR3 DNA: TGTGCCAGCAGCATAACAGGGGGGTTGGGCACTGAAGCTTTCTTT. The encoded protein is CASSITGGLGTEAFF.

The chain has TRBV15 and TRBJ2-5, with D perhaps TRBD1 (6 bases). V gave up 2 bases and J gave up 5 bases, with 15 bases separating them. Per germline, CDR1 LNHNV and CDR2 YYDKDF (reference sequence). This CDR3 comprises 15 residues. This chain's CDR3 is CATSRTRGVGETQYF. The CDR3 nucleotides read TGTGCCACCAGCAGAACCAGGGGTGTGGGTGAGACCCAGTACTTC.

CDR3 region: CASSGSRWTGQFF. In DNA, the CDR3 is TGTGCCAGCAGTGGGAGCCGGTGGACAGGCCAGTTCTTC. The chain is built from TRBV28 and TRBJ2-1; 7 bases align to TRBD1. Trimming at V came to 5 bases and at J to 13 bases, leaving 11 bases not matched to a gene. The CDR3 has 13 amino acids. CDR1 MDHEN and CDR2 SYDVKM come from the germline V gene.

This clonotype was observed at least ten times. The chain couples TRBV24-1 to TRBJ1-2, with TRBD1 as a possible D gene (6 bases). Between the trimmed V and J ends, which lost 3 bases and 3 bases, there was a span of 10 bases. CDR3 length: 14 residues. Germline CDR1 is KGHDR and CDR2 is SFDVKD. CDR3 loop: CATSDRTAYYGYTF. The CDR3, as DNA: TGTGCCACCAGTGATCGGACAGCTTACTATGGCTACACCTTC.

This clonotype was counted ten times or more. J is TRBJ2-1 and V is TRBV5-1, with D possibly being TRBD1 (5 bases). The germline V gene has CDR1 SGHRS and CDR2 YFSETQ. The CDR3 sequence is 14 residues long. V was cut by 4 bases and J by 3 bases, with 11 bases left in between. The CDR3 DNA reads TGCGCCAGCAGCACTACAGGTGGCTACAATGAGCAGTTCTTC. Its translation: CASSTTGGYNEQFF.

This clonotype was counted at least ten times. The gene calls are TRBV7-9 and TRBJ2-3, with D unclear. The CDR3 has 16 amino acids. Germline-derived CDR1 and CDR2 are SEHNR and FQNEAQ (reference sequence). Trimming removed 5 bases at V and 3 bases at J, with 18 bases between. The DNA of the CDR3 is TGTGCCAGCAGCACCGAGGCTGCGCTAAGAACAGATACGCAGTATTTT. Translation gives CASSTEAALRTDTQYF.

The chain uses TRBV7-9 and TRBJ2-7, with 7 positions matching TRBD1. This CDR3 is 14 amino acids long. The germline CDR1 and CDR2 sequences are SEHNR and FQNEAQ (reference sequence). V trimming: 3 bases; J trimming: 6 bases; junction bases outside the gene matches: 8. The CDR3 DNA is TGTGCCAGCAGCTTCGTCAGGGGGTTCAGCGAGCAGTACTTC. Amino acid sequence: CASSFVRGFSEQYF.

At least ten counts were recorded for this clonotype. V and J are TRBV15 and TRBJ2-5, with TRBD1 matching 11 bases. This CDR3 region has 16 residues. Losses at the gene ends were 0 bases for V and 2 bases for J; bases not matched to a gene: 2. CDR1 and CDR2 (germline): LNHNV, YYDKDF (reference sequence). As DNA, the CDR3 is TGTGCCACCAGCAGAGACGGGACAGGGGGACAAGAGACCCAGTACTTC. Translated, it gives CATSRDGTGGQETQYF.

This clonotype was found many times. The V gene is TRBV5-1, the J gene TRBJ2-1; TRBD1 matches at 9 bases. The CDR3 spans 17 residues. The ends lost 4 bases at V and 1 base at J; junction bases unmatched: 9. The germline CDR1 and CDR2 sequences are SGHRS and YFSETQ. The CDR3 loop reads CASSTGTGIVSYNEQFF. The CDR3 nucleotides are TGCGCCAGCAGCACGGGGACAGGGATCGTTTCCTACAATGAGCAGTTCTTC.

This chain connects TRBV20-1 to TRBJ1-4; tentative D call: TRBD1 (5 bases). Germline CDR1 and CDR2: DFQATT and SNEGSKA (reference sequence). The CDR3 sequence is 14 residues long. V was trimmed by 4 bases and J by 5 bases, leaving 14 bases between them. This CDR3 is CSAINGADNEKLFF. In nucleotides, the CDR3 is TGCAGTGCTATTAATGGGGCGGACAATGAAAAACTGTTTTTT.

About this clonotype: A much more abundant neighbour one base away suggests this may be a read error. V and J are TRBV11-2 and TRBJ2-5, with a weak D call TRBD2 (5 bases). Germline V CDR1 and CDR2: SGHAT, FQNNGV. V was pared by 3 bases and J by 11 bases, with 46 bases between. The CDR3 is 23 amino acids. CDR3 nucleotide sequence: TGTGCCAGCAGCTTTTCCATTAGATCCGAGAGGGTCCCAATGTCACGTTCCTACAATGAGCAGTACTTC. Its translation: CASSFSIRSERVPMSRSYNEQYF.

At least ten counts were recorded for this clonotype. This chain connects TRBV18 to TRBJ2-5; perhaps TRBD2 as D (5 bases). Germline values: CDR1 KGHSH, CDR2 LQKENI. This CDR3 is 15 amino acids long. Trimming took 6 bases from V and 6 from J, leaving 20 bases between them. The CDR3 loop reads CASSLSPGSGKTQYF. The CDR3 DNA follows: TGTGCCAGCTCGCTCTCTCCGGGATCCGGAAAGACCCAGTACTTC. The full variable domain, rest sourced from reference TRBV18 and TRBJ2-5, is NAGVMQNPRHLVRRRGQEARLRCSPMKGHSHVYWYRQLPEEGLKFMVYLQKENIIDESGMPKERFSAEFPKEGPSILRIQQVVRGDSAAYFCASSLSPGSGKTQYFGPGTRLLVL.

There are many counts of this clonotype. The rearrangement links TRBV11-2 to TRBJ2-4; 10 nucleotides agree with TRBD2. The junction had 13 bases not matched to a gene; V was cut back by 3 bases and J by 5 bases. The CDR3 length is 18 residues. Germline CDR1 SGHAT, CDR2 FQNNGV. The CDR3 coding sequence is TGTGCCAGCAGCTTTGACCCGCAAGCGGGAGGGCCTCAAAACATTCAGTACTTC. It is translated as CASSFDPQAGGPQNIQYF.

A few counts support this clonotype. V and J are TRBV18 and TRBJ1-2; D is unresolved. Trimming removed 0 bases from V and 7 bases from J, with 9 bases in between. Germline CDR1 is KGHSH and CDR2 is LQKENI. The CDR3 is 13 residues long. The CDR3: CASSPPGSSGYTF. For the CDR3, the DNA is TGTGCCAGCTCACCACCGGGGAGCTCTGGCTACACCTTC.

This clonotype showed up many times. The rearrangement uses TRBV28 and TRBJ2-6; tentatively, D is TRBD2 (6 bases). Trimming cost V 4 bases and J 1 base, with 11 bases left between them. Germline V lookup: CDR1 MDHEN, CDR2 SYDVKM. This CDR3 spans 16 amino acids. As DNA, the CDR3 is TGTGCCAGCAGTTCTGGAGGGGTATCTGGGGCCAACGTCCTGACTTTC. Protein product: CASSSGGVSGANVLTF.

Ten or more counts support this clonotype. Mismatch with germline at one junction end may stem from a read error. This CDR3 is CVSSPALISYEQYF. CDR3 sequence (DNA): TGCGTCAGCAGCCCGGCCTTGATTTCCTACGAGCAGTACTTC. The chain combines TRBV5-1 with TRBJ2-7, with unresolved D. CDR3 size: 14 residues. Per germline, CDR1 SGHRS and CDR2 YFSETQ.

Only a few counts were recorded for this clonotype. The genes are TRBV7-9 and TRBJ2-7; D possibly uses TRBD1 or TRBD2 (5 bases each). The length of the CDR3 is 12 residues. Germline lookup yields CDR1 SEHNR and CDR2 FQNEAQ (reference sequence). V dropped 7 bases and J dropped 4 bases, with 11 bases sitting between them. The CDR3 coding sequence is TGTGCCAGCACCCTGGGGGAGTACGAGCAGTACTTC. It is translated as CASTLGEYEQYF.

This clonotype was seen many times. This chain links TRBV11-2 with TRBJ1-1; D unresolved. Deletions cut 3 bases from V and 1 base from J, with 6 bases between. The CDR3 has 13 amino acids. The germline CDR1 and CDR2 sequences are SGHAT and FQNNGV. CDR3: CASSFPENTEAFF. CDR3 bases: TGTGCCAGCAGCTTTCCAGAGAACACTGAAGCTTTCTTT.

This clonotype has at least ten counts. V usage is TRBV6-1 and J usage is TRBJ1-1; D might be TRBD1 (6 bases). V dropped 4 bases and J dropped 0 bases, with 12 bases sitting between them. The germline CDR1 and CDR2 sequences are MNHNS and SASEGT. The CDR3 runs to 15 residues. The chain's CDR3 is CASSASRGMNTEAFF. The CDR3 nucleotides read TGTGCCAGCAGTGCATCGAGGGGGATGAACACTGAAGCTTTCTTT.

The chain couples TRBV4-1 to TRBJ1-1; no clear D. V lost 0 bases and J 7 bases, leaving 12 bases between the germline ends. Germline V gives CDR1 MGHRA, CDR2 YSYEKL. CDR3 length: 14 amino acids. CDR3: CASSQDRVQIEAFF. CDR3 sequence (DNA): TGCGCCAGCAGCCAAGATCGGGTCCAGATTGAAGCTTTCTTT.

The J gene is TRBJ2-5, the V gene TRBV19; D is uncertain. In germline, CDR1 is LNHDA, CDR2 SQIVND (reference sequence). Trimming pared 2 bases from V and 2 bases from J, leaving 9 bases between. The CDR3 extends over 14 amino acids. The CDR3 loop is CASSINSQQETQYF. Written as DNA, the CDR3 is TGTGCCAGTAGTATAAACAGCCAGCAAGAGACCCAGTACTTC.

This clonotype occurred many times. The genes are TRBV28 and TRBJ1-2; D remains unclear. CDR3 size: 13 residues. Germline V gene lookup returns CDR1 MDHEN and CDR2 SYDVKM. The V and J ends lost 5 bases and 6 bases respectively, with 13 bases between them. The CDR3 DNA sequence: TGTGCCAGCAGTCGTCCGGGAGGCGATGGCTACACCTTC. Translating it yields CASSRPGGDGYTF.